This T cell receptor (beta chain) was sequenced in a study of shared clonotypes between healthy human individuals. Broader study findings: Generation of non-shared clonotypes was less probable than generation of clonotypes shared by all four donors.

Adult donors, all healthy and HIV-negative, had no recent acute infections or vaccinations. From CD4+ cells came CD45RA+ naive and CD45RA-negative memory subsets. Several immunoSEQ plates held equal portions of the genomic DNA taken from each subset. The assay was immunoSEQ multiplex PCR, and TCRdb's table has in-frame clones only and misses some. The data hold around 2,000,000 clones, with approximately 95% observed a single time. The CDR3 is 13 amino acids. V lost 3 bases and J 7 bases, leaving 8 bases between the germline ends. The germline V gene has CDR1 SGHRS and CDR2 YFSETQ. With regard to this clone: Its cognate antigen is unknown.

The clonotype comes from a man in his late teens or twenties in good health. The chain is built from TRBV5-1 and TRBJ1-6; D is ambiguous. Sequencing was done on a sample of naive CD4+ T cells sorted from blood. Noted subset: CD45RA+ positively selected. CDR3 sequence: CASSSTENSPLHF. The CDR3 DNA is TGCGCCAGCAGCTCGACGGAGAATTCACCCCTCCACTTT. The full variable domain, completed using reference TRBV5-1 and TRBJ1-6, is KAGVTQTPRYLIKTRGQQVTLSCSPISGHRSVSWYQQTPGQGLQFLFEYFSETQRNKGNFPGRFSGRQFSNSRSEMNVSTLELGDSALYLCASSSTENSPLHFGNGTRLTVT.